The clone carrying this T cell receptor beta chain came up a few times. This CDR3 is built from 14 residues. The germline CDR1 and CDR2 sequences are SGHRS and YFSETQ. The J segment lost 4 bases and the V segment lost 3 bases, leaving 2 bases of the junction unmatched. The data derive from a study of blood T cell repertoires in COVID-19. Overall study: COVID-19 samples collected from the United States, Italy and Spain covered acute and convalescent phases. T cells, B-cell-depleted T cells, or PBMCs supplied cDNA or gDNA.

Original processing methods: By means of reference gene primer amplification, nucleated cell counts were estimated. Data came from immunoSEQ multiplex PCR; TCRdb stores just in-frame clones and leaves some out. The DNA gave D and trimming, while V, J and clone size come from that table. The sample yields 59,000 or so clones, around 78% seen once. The material sequenced was peripheral blood. This sequence originates from a human donor in a cohort sampled during active COVID-19. The chain joins TRBV5-1 to TRBJ2-2; 8 nucleotides line up with TRBD1. DNA of the CDR3: TGCGCCAGCAGCTCGGACAGGGTCACCGGGGAGCTGTTTTTT. This translates into CASSSDRVTGELFF. The full variable domain, in which reference TRBV5-1 and TRBJ2-2 provide the parts outside the CDR3, is KAGVTQTPRYLIKTRGQQVTLSCSPISGHRSVSWYQQTPGQGLQFLFEYFSETQRNKGNFPGRFSGRQFSNSRSEMNVSTLELGDSALYLCASSSDRVTGELFFGEGSRLTVL.